Listed below are T cell receptor beta chains from one sample, sequenced in a study of blood T cell repertoires in COVID-19. Sequenced by immunoSEQ multiplex PCR; TCRdb stores in-frame clones only, minus some. In the table there are 150,000 to 200,000 clones, approximately 87% of which are singletons. What was sequenced was peripheral blood. These TCRs come from a young woman who had recovered from COVID-19. The CDR3 runs from the conserved cysteine through the conserved F or W. Expanded clones get a size class; other rows say once, few or many, or leave the size out.

abundance: few; v_gene: TRBV7-9; CDR3aa: CASSLTRNRQAWRTEAFF
abundance: once; v_gene: TRBV6-4; CDR3aa: CASSAGSGTDTQYF
abundance: once; v_gene: TRBV9; CDR3aa: CASSVAGGSSYNEQFF
abundance: .; v_gene: TRBV6-5; CDR3aa: CASSYGGHGGTDTQYF
abundance: .; v_gene: TRBV29-1; CDR3aa: CSVDSASGGVETQYF
abundance: .; v_gene: TRBV6-2/TRBV6-3; CDR3aa: CASSWRRGSYGYTF
abundance: .; v_gene: TRBV7-9; CDR3aa: CASSLDPSGGAVGETQYF
abundance: many; v_gene: TRBV24-1; CDR3aa: CATSQGAVAEAFF
abundance: once; v_gene: TRBV6-2/TRBV6-3; CDR3aa: CASSSGTSGSGETQYF
abundance: .; v_gene: TRBV3-1/TRBV3-2; CDR3aa: CASSLHRTSGRGETQYF
abundance: .; v_gene: TRBV5-1; CDR3aa: CASSLTVNTYEQYF
abundance: once; v_gene: TRBV3-1/TRBV3-2; CDR3aa: CASSQQAQVRGHSPLHF
abundance: .; v_gene: TRBV9; CDR3aa: CASSVGQGGKAFF
abundance: .; v_gene: TRBV29-1; CDR3aa: CSVVQGNTEAFF
abundance: .; v_gene: TRBV13; CDR3aa: CASSPPGLSYEQYF
abundance: .; v_gene: TRBV6-2/TRBV6-3; CDR3aa: CASSLAAQETQYF
abundance: .; v_gene: TRBV19; CDR3aa: CASRLTGRSGNTIYF
abundance: .; v_gene: TRBV6-5; CDR3aa: CASSPQTGGNSPLHF
abundance: once; v_gene: TRBV30; CDR3aa: CAWSVGRGFPFNMNTEAFF
abundance: .; v_gene: TRBV5-4; CDR3aa: CASSPPGQIEKLFF
abundance: .; v_gene: TRBV19; CDR3aa: CASRHAGLAVNEQFF
abundance: .; v_gene: TRBV11-2; CDR3aa: CASSLGAGVLSGANVLTF
abundance: .; v_gene: TRBV5-1; CDR3aa: CASSWTVQDTQYF
abundance: .; v_gene: TRBV19; CDR3aa: CASTVGNRGLLDTIYF
abundance: .; v_gene: TRBV5-6; CDR3aa: CASSSSPRPHNEQFF
abundance: .; v_gene: TRBV3-1/TRBV3-2; CDR3aa: CASSPDSNEQFF
abundance: once; v_gene: TRBV6-2/TRBV6-3; CDR3aa: CASSPSSGRAYNEQFF
abundance: .; v_gene: TRBV6-2/TRBV6-3; CDR3aa: CASSSSGGRNEQFF
abundance: .; v_gene: TRBV18; CDR3aa: CASSPRDSPGELFF
abundance: .; v_gene: TRBV7-6; CDR3aa: CASSPGTGEANEAFF
abundance: .; v_gene: TRBV4-2; CDR3aa: CASSRFVEGAETQYF
abundance: .; v_gene: TRBV11-2; CDR3aa: CASSTRTGAGEKLFF
abundance: .; v_gene: TRBV19; CDR3aa: CASSWANTDTQYF
abundance: .; v_gene: TRBV24-1; CDR3aa: CATSELAGVEDTQYF
abundance: few; v_gene: TRBV19; CDR3aa: CASSIRAGFDSPLHF
abundance: .; v_gene: TRBV2; CDR3aa: CASSPRDRGTGNYGYTF
abundance: .; v_gene: TRBV5-6; CDR3aa: CASSQGGVRPLYYGYTF
abundance: .; v_gene: TRBV7-3; CDR3aa: CASSYIVNTEAFF
abundance: .; v_gene: TRBV6-5; CDR3aa: CASSRSYSYEQYF
abundance: once; v_gene: TRBV4-3; CDR3aa: CASSQVSVNEKLFF
abundance: .; v_gene: TRBV18; CDR3aa: CASSPLIAGGFADTQYF
abundance: .; v_gene: TRBV7-2; CDR3aa: CASSLAETGRAYGYTF
abundance: .; v_gene: TRBV4-3; CDR3aa: CASSQDLSLEKLFF
abundance: .; v_gene: TRBV24-1; CDR3aa: CATSEAGGGVTDTQYF
abundance: .; v_gene: TRBV3-1/TRBV3-2; CDR3aa: CRDPGGPGEQFF
abundance: .; v_gene: TRBV7-7; CDR3aa: CASSLRRGETQYF
abundance: .; v_gene: TRBV6-1; CDR3aa: CASSELAGAHSYNEQFF
abundance: .; v_gene: TRBV27; CDR3aa: CASSLTSVAYQETQYF
abundance: .; v_gene: TRBV6-4; CDR3aa: CASSDTGRPFDEQFF
abundance: once; v_gene: TRBV10-3; CDR3aa: CAISESGRGNTGELFF
abundance: once; v_gene: TRBV27; CDR3aa: CASSPSTGGGYGYTF
abundance: once; v_gene: TRBV5-4; CDR3aa: CASSLDRTFTDTQYF
abundance: .; v_gene: TRBV5-1; CDR3aa: CASSQDRVDYGYTF
abundance: few; v_gene: TRBV6-5; CDR3aa: CASTSTTHQPQHF